This TCR beta chain appears in the sequencing data of a study of graft-versus-host responses after intestinal transplantation. Only in-frame clones appear in the TCRdb table, and some are missing; sequencing was by immunoSEQ multiplex PCR. The sample records some 77,000 clones, roughly 90% being singletons. The V end lost 6 bases, the J end lost 3 bases, and 11 bases lay between the germline ends. The CDR3 sequence is 12 residues long. The V gene's germline CDR1 is SQVTM and CDR2 ANQGSEA. The chain recombines TRBV29-1 with TRBJ1-1, with TRBD1 as a possible D gene (5 bases). Source: PBMCs, taken 98 days after intestinal transplantation. This TCR derives from a human patient who received an intestinal transplant, so some T cells may come from the graft donor. This chain's CDR3 is CSVGGGYTEAFF. DNA of the CDR3: TGCAGCGTGGGGGGGGGATACACTGAAGCTTTCTTT.